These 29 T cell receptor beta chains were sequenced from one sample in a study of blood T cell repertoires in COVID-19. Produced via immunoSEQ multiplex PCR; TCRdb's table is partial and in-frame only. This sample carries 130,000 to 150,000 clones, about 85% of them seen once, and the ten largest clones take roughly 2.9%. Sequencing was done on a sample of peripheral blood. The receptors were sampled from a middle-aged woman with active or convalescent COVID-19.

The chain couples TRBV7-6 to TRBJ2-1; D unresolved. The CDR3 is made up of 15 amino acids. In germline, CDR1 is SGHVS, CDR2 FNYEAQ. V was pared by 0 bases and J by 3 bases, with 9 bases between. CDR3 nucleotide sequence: TGTGCCAGCAGCTTAGCGCGGTCCCGCTACAATGAGCAGTTCTTC. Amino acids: CASSLARSRYNEQFF.

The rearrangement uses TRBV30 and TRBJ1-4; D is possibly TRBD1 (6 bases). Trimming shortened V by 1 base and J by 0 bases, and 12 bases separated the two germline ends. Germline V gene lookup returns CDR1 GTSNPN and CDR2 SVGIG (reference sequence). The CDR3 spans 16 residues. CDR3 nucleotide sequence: TGTGCCTGGAGTGGGCTCGACAGGCCAACTAATGAAAAACTGTTTTTT. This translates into CAWSGLDRPTNEKLFF.

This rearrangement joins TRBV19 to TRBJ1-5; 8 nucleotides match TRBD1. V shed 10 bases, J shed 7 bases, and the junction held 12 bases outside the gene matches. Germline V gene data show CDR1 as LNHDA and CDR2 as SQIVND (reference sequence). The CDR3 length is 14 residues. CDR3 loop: CATTVGQGGQPQHF. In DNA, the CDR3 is TGTGCCACCACCGTAGGACAGGGCGGGCAGCCCCAGCATTTT.

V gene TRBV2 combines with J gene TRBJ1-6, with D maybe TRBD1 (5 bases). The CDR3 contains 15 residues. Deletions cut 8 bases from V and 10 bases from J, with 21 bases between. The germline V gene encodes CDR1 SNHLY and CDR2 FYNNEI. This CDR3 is CASRWGGVSGSPLHF. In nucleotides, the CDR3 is TGTGCCAGCCGCTGGGGAGGGGTTTCAGGGTCACCCCTCCACTTT.

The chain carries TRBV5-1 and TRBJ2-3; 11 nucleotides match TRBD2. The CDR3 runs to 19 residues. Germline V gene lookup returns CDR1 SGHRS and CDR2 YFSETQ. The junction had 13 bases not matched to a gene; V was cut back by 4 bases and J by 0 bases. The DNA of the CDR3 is TGCGCCAGCAGCCAGGCCGGGACTAGCGGTCGTGTTAGCACAGATACGCAGTATTTT. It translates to CASSQAGTSGRVSTDTQYF.

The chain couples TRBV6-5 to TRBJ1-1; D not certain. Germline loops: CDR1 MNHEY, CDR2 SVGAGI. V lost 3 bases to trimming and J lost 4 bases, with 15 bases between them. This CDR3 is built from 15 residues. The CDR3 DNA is TGTGCCAGCAGTTATTCCCCGGAGGGAGTCACTGAAGCTTTCTTT. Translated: CASSYSPEGVTEAFF.

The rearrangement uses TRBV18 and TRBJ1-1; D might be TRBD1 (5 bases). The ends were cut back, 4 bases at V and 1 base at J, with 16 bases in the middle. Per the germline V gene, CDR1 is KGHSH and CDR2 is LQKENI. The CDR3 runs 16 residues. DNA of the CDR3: TGTGCCAGCTCACTCCTTCAGGCCAGGGAGAACACTGAAGCTTTCTTT. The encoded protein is CASSLLQARENTEAFF.

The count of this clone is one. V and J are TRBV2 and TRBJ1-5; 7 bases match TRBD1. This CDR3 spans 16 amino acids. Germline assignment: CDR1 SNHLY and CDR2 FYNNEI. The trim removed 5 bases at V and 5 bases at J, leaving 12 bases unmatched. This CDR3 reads CASSHLIDRADQPQHF. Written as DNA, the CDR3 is TGTGCCAGCAGTCACCTTATCGACAGGGCCGATCAGCCCCAGCATTTT.

As DNA, the CDR3 is TGCGCCAGCAGCTTGGGGGCTCTGGGGCCGTACGAGCAGTACTTC. Protein: CASSLGALGPYEQYF. This chain uses TRBV5-1 with TRBJ2-7, with D possibly TRBD1 on 5 matching bases. The length of the CDR3 is 15 residues. Germline V CDR1 and CDR2: SGHRS, YFSETQ. Trimming removed 0 bases at V and 4 bases at J, with 14 bases between.

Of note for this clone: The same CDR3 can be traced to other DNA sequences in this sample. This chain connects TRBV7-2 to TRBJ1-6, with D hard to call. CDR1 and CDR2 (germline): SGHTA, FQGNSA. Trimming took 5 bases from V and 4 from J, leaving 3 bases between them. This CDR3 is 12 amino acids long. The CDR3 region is CASSPYNSPLHF. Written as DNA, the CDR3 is TGTGCCAGCAGCCCTTATAATTCACCCCTCCACTTT.

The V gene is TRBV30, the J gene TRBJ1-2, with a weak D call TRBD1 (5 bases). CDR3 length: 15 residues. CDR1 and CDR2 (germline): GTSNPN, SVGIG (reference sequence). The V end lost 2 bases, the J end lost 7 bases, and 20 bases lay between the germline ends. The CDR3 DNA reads TGTGCCTGGAGTCCGACCGTCAGGGACTTAAGTGGCTACACCTTC. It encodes CAWSPTVRDLSGYTF.

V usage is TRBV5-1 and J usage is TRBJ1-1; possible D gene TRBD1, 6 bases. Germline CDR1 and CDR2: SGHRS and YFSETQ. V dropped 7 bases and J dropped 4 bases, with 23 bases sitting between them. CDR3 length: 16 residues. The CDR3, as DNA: TGCGCCAGCGGGGGGGCAGACAGGTTCACGGCCACTGAAGCTTTCTTT. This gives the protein CASGGADRFTATEAFF.

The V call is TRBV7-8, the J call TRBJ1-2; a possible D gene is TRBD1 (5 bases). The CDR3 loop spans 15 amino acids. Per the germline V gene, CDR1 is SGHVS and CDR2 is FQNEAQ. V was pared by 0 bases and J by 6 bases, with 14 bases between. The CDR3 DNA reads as TGTGCCAGCAGCTTAGCCATCCTAGGGGCCGATGGCTACACCTTC. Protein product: CASSLAILGADGYTF.

The CDR3 reads CASSQKMPGLGTDTQYF. The CDR3 DNA is TGCGCCAGCAGCCAAAAGATGCCGGGACTGGGCACAGATACGCAGTATTTT. This chain links TRBV4-1 with TRBJ2-3; the D gene is possibly TRBD2 (6 bases). The germline CDR1 and CDR2 sequences are MGHRA and YSYEKL. CDR3 size: 17 residues. V shed 2 bases and J shed 1 base, with 16 bases lying between them.

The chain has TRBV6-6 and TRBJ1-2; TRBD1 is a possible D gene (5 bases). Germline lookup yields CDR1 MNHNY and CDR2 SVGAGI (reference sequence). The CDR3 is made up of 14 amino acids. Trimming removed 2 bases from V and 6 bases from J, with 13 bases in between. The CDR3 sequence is CASSYRQGRDGYTF. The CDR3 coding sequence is TGTGCCAGCAGTTACAGGCAGGGAAGGGATGGCTACACCTTC.

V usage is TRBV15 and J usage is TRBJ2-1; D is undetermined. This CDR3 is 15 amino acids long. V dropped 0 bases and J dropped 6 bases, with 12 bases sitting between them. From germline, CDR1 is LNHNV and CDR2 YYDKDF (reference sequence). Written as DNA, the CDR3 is TGTGCCACCAGCAGAGAATACGCTAGTGGCAATGAGCAGTTCTTC. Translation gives CATSREYASGNEQFF.

CDR3 region: CASSSGTGRRFGYGYTF. CDR3 bases: TGTGCCAGCAGCTCCGGGACAGGGAGGAGGTTTGGCTATGGCTACACCTTC. This chain joins TRBV28 and TRBJ1-2; 9 bases are a match to TRBD1. Trimming took 6 bases from V and 4 from J; bases not matched to a gene: 15. This CDR3 contains 17 residues. CDR1 is MDHEN and CDR2 is SYDVKM in the germline V gene.

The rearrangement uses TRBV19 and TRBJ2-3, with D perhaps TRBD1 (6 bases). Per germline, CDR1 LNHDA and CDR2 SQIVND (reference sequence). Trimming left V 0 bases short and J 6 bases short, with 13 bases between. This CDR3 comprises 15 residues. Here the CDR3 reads CASSIEGARSDTQYF. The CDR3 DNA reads TGTGCCAGTAGTATAGAGGGGGCCCGATCGGATACGCAGTATTTT.

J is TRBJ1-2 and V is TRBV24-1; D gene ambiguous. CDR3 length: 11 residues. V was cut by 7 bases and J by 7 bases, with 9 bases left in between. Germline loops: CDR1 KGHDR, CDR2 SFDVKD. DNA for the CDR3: TGTGCCACCAGCAACAGCGGTGGCTACACCTTC. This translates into CATSNSGGYTF.

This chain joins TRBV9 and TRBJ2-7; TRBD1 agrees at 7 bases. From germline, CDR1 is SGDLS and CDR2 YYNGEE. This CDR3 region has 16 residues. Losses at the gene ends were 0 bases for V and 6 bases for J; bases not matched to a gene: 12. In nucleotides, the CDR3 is TGTGCCAGCAGCGTAGATGACAGGGCCAGACCCGGCGAGCAGTACTTC. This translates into CASSVDDRARPGEQYF.

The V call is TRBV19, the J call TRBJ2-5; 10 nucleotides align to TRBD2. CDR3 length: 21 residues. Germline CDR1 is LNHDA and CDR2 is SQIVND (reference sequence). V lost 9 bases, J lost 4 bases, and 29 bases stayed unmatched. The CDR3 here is CASGSGLPWASGSTGRETQYF. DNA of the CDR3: TGTGCCAGCGGCTCGGGGCTTCCCTGGGCTAGCGGGAGCACAGGGAGAGAGACCCAGTACTTC.

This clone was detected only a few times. The CDR3 loop is CASSSYGRGLSNQPQHF. In DNA form, the CDR3 reads TGTGCCAGCAGTTCTTACGGGAGGGGGCTGAGCAATCAGCCCCAGCATTTT. The V and J genes are TRBV27 and TRBJ1-5, with 7 nucleotides matching TRBD1. Germline lookup yields CDR1 MNHEY and CDR2 SMNVEV (reference sequence). After removal of 4 bases from V and 1 base from J, the junction contained 10 bases not matched to a gene. The CDR3 covers 17 residues.

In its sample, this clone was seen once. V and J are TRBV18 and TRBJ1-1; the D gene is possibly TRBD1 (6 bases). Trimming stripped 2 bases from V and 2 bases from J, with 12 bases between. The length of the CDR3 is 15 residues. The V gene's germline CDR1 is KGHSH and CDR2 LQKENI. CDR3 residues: CASSPRDTFNTEAFF. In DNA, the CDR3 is TGTGCCAGCTCACCAAGGGACACCTTTAACACTGAAGCTTTCTTT.

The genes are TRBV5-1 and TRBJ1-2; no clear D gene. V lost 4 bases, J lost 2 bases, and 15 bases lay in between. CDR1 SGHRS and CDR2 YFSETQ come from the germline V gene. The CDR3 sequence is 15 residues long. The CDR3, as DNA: TGCGCCAGCAGCCCGAACTTCAGAGGGAACTATGGCTACACCTTC. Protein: CASSPNFRGNYGYTF.

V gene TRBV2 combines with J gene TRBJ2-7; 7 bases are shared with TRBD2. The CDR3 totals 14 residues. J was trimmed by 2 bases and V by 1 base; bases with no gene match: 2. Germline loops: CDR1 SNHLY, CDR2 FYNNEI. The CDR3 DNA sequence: TGTGCCAGCAGTGAAGGCGGGAGCCCCTACGAGCAGTACTTC. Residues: CASSEGGSPYEQYF.

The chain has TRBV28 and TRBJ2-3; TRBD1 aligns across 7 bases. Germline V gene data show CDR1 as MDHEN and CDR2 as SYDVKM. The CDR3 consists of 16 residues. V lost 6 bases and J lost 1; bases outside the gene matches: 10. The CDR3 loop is CASSIYPGQGTDTQYF. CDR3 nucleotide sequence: TGTGCCAGCAGCATTTACCCCGGACAGGGCACAGATACGCAGTATTTT.

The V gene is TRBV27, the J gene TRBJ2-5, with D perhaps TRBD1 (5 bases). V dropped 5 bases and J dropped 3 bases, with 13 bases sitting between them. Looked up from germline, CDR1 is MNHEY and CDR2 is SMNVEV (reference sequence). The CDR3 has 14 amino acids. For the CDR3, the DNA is TGTGCCAGCAGTCCCTGGCAGGGAAAAGAGACCCAGTACTTC. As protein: CASSPWQGKETQYF.

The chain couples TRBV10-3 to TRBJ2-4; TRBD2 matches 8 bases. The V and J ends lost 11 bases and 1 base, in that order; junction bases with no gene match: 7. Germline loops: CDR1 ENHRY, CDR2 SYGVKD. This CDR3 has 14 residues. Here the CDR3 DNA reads TGTGCCGCCGGGGGGGTAGGGGCCAAAAACATTCAGTACTTC. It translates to CAAGGVGAKNIQYF.

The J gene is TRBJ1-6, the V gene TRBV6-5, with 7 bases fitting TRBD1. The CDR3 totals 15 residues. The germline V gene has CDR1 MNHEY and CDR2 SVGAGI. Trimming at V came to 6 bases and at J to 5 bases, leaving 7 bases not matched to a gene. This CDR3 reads CASSPDRDNNSPLHF. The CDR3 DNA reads TGTGCCAGCAGCCCCGACAGGGATAATAATTCACCCCTCCACTTT.